This T cell receptor (beta chain) was sequenced in a study of T cell changes during pregnancy in multiple sclerosis. This CDR3 contains 11 residues. With 6 bases clipped from V and 4 bases from J, the junction kept 1 base outside the gene matches. Germline loops: CDR1 SQVTM, CDR2 ANQGSEA. Profiled with immunoSEQ multiplex PCR; TCRdb holds only in-frame clones, not every one. The sample shows about 28,000 clones, more than 85% of them seen only once. The chain employs TRBV29-1 and TRBJ1-2; 8 nucleotides match TRBD1. This sequence originates from a female donor in good health, enrolled as a control in a pregnancy study. The sample here was CD4+ T cells from peripheral blood mononuclear cells, taken in the first trimester of pregnancy. In DNA, the CDR3 is TGCAGCGTCGGGACAGGCTATGGCTACACCTTC. This translates into CSVGTGYGYTF.